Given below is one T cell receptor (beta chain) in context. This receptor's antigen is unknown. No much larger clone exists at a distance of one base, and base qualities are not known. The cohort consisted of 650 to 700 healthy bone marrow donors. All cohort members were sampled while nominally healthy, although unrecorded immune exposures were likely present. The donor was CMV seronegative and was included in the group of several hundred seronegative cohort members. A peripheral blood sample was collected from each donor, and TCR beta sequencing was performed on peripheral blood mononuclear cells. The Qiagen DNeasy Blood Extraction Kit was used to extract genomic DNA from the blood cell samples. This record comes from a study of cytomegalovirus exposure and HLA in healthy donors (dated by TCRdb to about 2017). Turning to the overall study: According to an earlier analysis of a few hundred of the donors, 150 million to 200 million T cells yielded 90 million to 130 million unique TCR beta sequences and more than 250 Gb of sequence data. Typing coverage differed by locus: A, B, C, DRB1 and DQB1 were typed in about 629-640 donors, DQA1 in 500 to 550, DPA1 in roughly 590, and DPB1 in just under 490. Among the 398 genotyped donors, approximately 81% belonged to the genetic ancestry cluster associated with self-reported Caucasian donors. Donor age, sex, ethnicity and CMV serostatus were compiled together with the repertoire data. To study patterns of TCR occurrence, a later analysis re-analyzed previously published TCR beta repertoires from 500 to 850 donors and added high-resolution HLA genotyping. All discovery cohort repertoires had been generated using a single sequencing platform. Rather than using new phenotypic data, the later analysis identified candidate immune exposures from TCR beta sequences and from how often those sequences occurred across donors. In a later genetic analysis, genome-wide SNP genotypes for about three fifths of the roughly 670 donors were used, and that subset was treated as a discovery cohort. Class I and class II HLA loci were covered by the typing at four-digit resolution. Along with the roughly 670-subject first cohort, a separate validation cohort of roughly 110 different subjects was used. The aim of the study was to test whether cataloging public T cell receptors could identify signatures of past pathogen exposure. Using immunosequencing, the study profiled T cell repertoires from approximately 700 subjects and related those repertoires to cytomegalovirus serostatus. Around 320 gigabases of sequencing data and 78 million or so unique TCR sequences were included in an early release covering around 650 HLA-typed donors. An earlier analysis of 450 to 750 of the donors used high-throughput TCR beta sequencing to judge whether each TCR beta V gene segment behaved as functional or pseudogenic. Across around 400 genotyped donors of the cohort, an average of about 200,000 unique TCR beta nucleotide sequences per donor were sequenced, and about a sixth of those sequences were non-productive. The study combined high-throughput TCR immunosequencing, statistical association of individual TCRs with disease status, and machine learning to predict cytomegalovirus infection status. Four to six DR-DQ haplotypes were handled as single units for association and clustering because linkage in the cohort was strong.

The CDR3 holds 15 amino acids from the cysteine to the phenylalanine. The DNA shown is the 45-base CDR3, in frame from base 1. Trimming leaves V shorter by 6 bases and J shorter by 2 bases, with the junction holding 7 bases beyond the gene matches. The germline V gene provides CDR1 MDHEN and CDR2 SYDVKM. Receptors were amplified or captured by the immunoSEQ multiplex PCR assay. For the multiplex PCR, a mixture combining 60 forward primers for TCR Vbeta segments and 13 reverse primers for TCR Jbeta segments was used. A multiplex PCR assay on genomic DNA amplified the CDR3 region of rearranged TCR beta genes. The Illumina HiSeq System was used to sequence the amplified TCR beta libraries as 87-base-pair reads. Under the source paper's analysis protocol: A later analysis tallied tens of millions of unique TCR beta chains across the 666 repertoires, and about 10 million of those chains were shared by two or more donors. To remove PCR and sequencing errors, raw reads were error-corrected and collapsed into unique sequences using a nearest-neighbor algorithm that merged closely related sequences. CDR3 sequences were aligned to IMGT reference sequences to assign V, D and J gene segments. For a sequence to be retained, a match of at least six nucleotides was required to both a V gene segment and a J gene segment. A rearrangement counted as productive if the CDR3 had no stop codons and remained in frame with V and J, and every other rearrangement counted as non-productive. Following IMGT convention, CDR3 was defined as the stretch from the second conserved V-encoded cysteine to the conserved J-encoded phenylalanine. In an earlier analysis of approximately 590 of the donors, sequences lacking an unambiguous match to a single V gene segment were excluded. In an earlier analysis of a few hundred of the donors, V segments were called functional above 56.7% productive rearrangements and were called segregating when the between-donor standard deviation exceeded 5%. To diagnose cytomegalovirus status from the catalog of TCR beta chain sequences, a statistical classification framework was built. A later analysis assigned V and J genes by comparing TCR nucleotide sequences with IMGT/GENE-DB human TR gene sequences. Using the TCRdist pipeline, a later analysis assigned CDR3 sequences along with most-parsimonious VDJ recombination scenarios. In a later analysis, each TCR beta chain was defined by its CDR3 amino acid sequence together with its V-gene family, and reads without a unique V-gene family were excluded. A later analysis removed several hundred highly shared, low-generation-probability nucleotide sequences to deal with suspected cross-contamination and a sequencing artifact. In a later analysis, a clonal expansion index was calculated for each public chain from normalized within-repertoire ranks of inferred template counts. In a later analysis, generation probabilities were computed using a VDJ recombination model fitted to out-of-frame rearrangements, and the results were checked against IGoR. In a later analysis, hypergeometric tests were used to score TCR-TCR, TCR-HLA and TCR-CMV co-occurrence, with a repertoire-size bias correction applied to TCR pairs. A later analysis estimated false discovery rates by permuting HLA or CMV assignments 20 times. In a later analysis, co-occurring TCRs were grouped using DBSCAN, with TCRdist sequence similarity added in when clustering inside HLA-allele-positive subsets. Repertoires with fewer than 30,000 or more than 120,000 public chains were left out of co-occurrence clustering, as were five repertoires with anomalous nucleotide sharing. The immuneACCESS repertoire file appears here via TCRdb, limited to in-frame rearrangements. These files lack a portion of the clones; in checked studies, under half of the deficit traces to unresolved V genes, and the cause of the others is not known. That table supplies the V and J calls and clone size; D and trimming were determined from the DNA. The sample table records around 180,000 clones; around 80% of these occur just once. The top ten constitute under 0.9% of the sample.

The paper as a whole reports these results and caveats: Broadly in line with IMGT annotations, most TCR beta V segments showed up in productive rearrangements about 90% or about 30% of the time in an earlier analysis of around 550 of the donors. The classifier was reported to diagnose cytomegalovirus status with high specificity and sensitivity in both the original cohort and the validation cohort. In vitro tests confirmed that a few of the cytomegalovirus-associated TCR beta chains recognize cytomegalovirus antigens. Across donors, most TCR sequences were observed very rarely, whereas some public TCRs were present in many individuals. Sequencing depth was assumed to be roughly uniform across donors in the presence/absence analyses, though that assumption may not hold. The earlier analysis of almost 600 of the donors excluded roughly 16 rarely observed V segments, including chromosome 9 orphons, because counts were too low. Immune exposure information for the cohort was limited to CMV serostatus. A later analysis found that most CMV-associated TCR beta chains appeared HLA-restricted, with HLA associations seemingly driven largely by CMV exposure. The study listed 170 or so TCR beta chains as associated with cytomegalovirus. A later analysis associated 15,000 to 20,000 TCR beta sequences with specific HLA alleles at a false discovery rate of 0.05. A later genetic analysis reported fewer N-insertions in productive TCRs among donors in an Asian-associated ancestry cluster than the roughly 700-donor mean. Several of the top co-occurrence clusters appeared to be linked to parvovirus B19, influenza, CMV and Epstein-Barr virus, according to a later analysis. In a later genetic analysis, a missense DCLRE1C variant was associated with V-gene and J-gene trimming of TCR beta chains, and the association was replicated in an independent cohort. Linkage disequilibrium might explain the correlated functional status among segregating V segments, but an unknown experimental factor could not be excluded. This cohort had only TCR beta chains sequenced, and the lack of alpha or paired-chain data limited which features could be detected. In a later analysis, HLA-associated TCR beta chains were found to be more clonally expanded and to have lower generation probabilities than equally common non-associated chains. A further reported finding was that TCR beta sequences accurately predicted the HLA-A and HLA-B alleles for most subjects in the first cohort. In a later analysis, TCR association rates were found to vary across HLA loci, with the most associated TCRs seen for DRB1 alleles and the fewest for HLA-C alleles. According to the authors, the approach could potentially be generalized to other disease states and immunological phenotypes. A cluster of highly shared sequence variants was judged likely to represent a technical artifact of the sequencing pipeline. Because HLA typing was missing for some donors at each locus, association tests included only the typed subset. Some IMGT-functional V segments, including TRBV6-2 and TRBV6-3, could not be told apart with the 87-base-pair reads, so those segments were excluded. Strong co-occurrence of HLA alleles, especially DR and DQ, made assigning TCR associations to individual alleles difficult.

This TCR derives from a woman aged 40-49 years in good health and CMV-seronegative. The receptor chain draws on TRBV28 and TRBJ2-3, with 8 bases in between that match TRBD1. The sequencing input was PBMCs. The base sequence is TGTGCCAGCAGCGCTGGGGACAGGTACACAGATACGCAGTATTTT. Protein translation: CASSAGDRYTDTQYF. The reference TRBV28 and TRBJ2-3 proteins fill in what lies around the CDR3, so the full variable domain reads DVKVTQSSRYLVKRTGEKVFLECVQDMDHENMFWYRQDPGLGLRLIYFSYDVKMKEKGDIPEGYSVSREKKERFSLILESASTNQTSMYLCASSAGDRYTDTQYFGPGTRLTVL.